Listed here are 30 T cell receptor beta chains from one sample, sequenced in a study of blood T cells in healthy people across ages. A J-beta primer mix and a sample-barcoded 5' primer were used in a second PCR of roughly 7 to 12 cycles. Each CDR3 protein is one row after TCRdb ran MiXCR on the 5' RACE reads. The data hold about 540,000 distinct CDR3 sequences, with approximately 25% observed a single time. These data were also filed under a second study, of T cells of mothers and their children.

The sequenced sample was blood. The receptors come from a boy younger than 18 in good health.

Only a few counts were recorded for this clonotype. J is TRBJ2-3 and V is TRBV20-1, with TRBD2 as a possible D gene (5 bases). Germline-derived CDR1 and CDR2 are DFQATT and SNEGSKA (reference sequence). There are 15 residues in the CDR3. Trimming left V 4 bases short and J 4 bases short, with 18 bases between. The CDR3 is CSATEGSSLPDTQYF. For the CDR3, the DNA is TGCAGTGCTACCGAAGGGAGTAGCCTTCCAGATACGCAGTATTTT.

CDR3 sequence: CSANRNSERPDTQYF. The CDR3 DNA reads as TGCAGTGCTAACAGGAATAGCGAACGGCCAGATACGCAGTATTTT. The chain recombines TRBV20-1 with TRBJ2-3; D is possibly TRBD1 or TRBD2 (5 bases each). V dropped 4 bases and J dropped 4 bases, with 18 bases sitting between them. Germline values: CDR1 DFQATT, CDR2 SNEGSKA (reference sequence). The length of the CDR3 is 15 residues.

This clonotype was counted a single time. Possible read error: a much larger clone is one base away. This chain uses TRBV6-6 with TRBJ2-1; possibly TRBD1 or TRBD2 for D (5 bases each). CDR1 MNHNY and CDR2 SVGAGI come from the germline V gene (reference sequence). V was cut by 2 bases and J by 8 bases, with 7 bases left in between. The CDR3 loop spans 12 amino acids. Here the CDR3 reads CASSYEGYEQFF. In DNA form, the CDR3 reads TGTGCCAGCAGTTACGAGGGGTATGAGCAGTTCTTC.

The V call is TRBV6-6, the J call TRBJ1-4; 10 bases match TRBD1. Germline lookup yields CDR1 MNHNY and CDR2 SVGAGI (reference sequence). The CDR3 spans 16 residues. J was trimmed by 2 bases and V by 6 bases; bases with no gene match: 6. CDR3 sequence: CASSTWDRGTNEKLFF. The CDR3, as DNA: TGTGCCAGCAGCACTTGGGACAGGGGTACTAATGAAAAACTGTTTTTT.

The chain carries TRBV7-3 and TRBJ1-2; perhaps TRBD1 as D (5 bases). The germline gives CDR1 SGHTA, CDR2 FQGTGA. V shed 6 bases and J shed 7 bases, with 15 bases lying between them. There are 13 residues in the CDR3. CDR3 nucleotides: TGTGCCAGCAGGGGACCGTCTACGAGTGGCTACACCTTC. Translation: CASRGPSTSGYTF.

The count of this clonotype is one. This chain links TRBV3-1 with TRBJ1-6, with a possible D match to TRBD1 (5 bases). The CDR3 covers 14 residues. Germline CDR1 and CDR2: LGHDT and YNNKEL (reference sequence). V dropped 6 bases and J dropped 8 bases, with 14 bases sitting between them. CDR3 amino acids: CASRAGGDYSPLHF. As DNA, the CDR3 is TGTGCCAGCAGGGCCGGGGGAGACTATTCACCCCTCCACTTT.

The CDR3 nucleotides are TGTGCCACCAGTGGTCCCCGTACGGGGTTACAGGAAAAACTGTTTTTT. Protein product: CATSGPRTGLQEKLFF. The chain employs TRBV24-1 and TRBJ1-4, with D unresolved. CDR1 is KGHDR and CDR2 is SFDVKD in the germline V gene. Trimming shortened V by 5 bases and J by 8 bases, and 20 bases separated the two germline ends. This CDR3 contains 16 residues.

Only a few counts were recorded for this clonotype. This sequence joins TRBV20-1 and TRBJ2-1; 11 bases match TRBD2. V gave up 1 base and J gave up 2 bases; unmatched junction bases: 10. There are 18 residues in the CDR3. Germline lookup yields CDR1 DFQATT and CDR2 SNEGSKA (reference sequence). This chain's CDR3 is CSARAALAGVSTYNEQFF. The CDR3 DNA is TGCAGTGCTAGAGCAGCACTAGCGGGAGTAAGCACCTACAATGAGCAGTTCTTC.

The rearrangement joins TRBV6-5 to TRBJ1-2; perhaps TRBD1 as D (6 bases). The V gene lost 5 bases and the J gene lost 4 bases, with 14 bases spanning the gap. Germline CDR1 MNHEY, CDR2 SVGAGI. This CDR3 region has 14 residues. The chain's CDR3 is CASSQGGGPYGYTF. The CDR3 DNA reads TGTGCCAGCAGTCAAGGGGGAGGCCCCTATGGCTACACCTTC.

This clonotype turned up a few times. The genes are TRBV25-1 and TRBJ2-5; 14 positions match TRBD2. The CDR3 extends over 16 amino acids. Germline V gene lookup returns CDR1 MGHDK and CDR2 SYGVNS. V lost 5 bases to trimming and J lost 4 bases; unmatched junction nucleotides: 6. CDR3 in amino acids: CASSPGLAGARETQYF. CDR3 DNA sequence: TGTGCCAGCAGTCCGGGACTAGCGGGAGCACGAGAGACCCAGTACTTC. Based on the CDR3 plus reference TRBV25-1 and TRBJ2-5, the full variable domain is EADIYQTPRYLVIGTGKKITLECSQTMGHDKMYWYQQDPGMELHLIHYSYGVNSTEKGDLSSESTVSRIRTEHFPLTLESARPSHTSQYLCASSPGLAGARETQYFGPGTRLLVL.

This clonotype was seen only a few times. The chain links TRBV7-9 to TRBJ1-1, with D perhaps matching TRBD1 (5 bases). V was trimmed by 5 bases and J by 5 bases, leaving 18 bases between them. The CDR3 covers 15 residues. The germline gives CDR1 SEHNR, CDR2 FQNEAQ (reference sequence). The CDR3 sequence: CASSQGAWGGTEAFF. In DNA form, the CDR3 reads TGTGCCAGCAGCCAAGGGGCCTGGGGGGGAACTGAAGCTTTCTTT.

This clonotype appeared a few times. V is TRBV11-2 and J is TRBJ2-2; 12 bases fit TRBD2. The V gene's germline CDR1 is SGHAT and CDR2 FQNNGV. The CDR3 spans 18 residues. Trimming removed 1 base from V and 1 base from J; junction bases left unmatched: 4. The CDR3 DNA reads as TGTGCCAGCAGCTTAGGGCTAGCGGGGGGGATGAACACCGGGGAGCTGTTTTTT. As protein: CASSLGLAGGMNTGELFF.

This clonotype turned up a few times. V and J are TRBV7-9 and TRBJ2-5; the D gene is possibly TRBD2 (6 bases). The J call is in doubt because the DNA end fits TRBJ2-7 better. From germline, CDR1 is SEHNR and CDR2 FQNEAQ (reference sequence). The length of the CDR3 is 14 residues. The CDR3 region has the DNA TGTGCCAGCAGCTTAACCCTGGGGGGCTACGAGCAGTACTTC. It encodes CASSLTLGGYEQYF.

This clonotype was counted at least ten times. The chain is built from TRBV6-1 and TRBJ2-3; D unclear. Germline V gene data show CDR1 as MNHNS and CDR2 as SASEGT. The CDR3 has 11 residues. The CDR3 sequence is CASAGTDTQYF. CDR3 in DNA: TGTGCGTCGGCCGGCACAGATACGCAGTATTTT.

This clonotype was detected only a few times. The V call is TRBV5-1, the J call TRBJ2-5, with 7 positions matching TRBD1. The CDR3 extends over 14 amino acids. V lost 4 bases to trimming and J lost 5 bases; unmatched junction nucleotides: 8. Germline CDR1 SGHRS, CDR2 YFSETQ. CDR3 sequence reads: CASSPGDSEETQYF. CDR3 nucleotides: TGCGCCAGCAGCCCCGGGGACAGTGAGGAGACCCAGTACTTC.

The CDR3 DNA reads as TGTGCCAGCAGCCTAGACAGTTTTGGGGCCAGGGACACTGAAGCTTTCTTT. This encodes CASSLDSFGARDTEAFF. This chain uses TRBV6-6 with TRBJ1-1; a weak D match, TRBD1 (5 bases). Deletions cut 6 bases from V and 3 bases from J, with 23 bases between. Germline CDR1 and CDR2: MNHNY and SVGAGI (reference sequence). CDR3 length equals 17 residues.

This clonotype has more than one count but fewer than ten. CDR3: CASSLADLMDTQYF. The CDR3 coding sequence is TGTGCCAGCAGTTTGGCGGACCTTATGGATACGCAGTATTTT. The V and J genes are TRBV12-3 or TRBV12-4 and TRBJ2-3; D is unclear. The V and J ends lost 3 bases and 6 bases respectively, with 13 bases between them. The CDR3 length is 14 residues.

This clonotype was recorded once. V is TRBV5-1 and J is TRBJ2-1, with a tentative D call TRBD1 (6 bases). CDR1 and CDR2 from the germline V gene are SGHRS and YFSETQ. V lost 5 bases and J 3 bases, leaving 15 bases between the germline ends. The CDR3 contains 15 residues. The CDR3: CASSSWDTDYNEQFF. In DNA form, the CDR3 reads TGCGCCAGCAGTAGTTGGGACACCGACTACAATGAGCAGTTCTTC.

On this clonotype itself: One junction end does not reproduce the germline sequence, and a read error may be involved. The CDR3 DNA reads as TGTGCCAGCAGCTTAGTCGGGGCCGGGGATAATTCACCCCACCACTTT. It yields the protein CASSLVGAGDNSPHHF. The chain joins TRBV7-9 to TRBJ1-6; TRBD1 might be the D (5 bases). The CDR3 extends over 16 amino acids. Germline CDR1 SEHNR, CDR2 FQNEAQ (reference sequence).

This CDR3 reads CASSLRQGDGETQYF. CDR3 coding DNA: TGCGCCAGCAGCTTGAGGCAGGGCGACGGGGAGACCCAGTACTTC. This chain links TRBV5-1 with TRBJ2-5, with D possibly being TRBD1 (5 bases). Germline assignment: CDR1 SGHRS and CDR2 YFSETQ. Trimming removed 1 base from V and 5 bases from J, with 15 bases in between. The CDR3 is made up of 15 amino acids.

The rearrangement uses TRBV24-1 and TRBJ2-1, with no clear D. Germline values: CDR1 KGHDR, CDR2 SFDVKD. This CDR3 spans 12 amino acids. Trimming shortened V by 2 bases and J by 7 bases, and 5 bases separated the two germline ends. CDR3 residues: CATSDSTNEQFF. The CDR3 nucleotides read TGTGCCACCAGTGATTCGACGAATGAGCAGTTCTTC.

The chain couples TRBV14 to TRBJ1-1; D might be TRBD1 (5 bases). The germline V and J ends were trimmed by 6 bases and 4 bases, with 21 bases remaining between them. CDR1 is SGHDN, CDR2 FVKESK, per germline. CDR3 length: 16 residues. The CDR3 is CASSRTSIFQVTEAFF. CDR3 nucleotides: TGTGCCAGCAGTCGGACAAGTATATTTCAAGTCACTGAAGCTTTCTTT.

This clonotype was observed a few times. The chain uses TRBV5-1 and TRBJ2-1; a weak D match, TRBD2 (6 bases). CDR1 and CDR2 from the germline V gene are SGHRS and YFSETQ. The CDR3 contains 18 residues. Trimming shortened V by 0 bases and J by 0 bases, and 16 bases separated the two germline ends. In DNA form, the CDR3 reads TGCGCCAGCAGCTTGGTGCGGCGGGAAAGGAACTCCTACAATGAGCAGTTCTTC. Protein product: CASSLVRRERNSYNEQFF.

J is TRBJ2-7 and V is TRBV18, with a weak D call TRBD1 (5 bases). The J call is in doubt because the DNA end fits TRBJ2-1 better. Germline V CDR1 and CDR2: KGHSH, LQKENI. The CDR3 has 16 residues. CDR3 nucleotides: TGTGCCAGCTCACCTCAGGGCCCCGATATCTACAATGAGCAGTTCTTC. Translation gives CASSPQGPDIYNEQFF.

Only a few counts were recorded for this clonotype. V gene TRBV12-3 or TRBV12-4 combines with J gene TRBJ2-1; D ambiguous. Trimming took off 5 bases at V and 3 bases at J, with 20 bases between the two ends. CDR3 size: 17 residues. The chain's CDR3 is CASSLETMRPGYNEQFF. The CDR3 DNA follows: TGTGCCAGCAGTCTCGAAACCATGCGACCGGGCTACAATGAGCAGTTCTTC.

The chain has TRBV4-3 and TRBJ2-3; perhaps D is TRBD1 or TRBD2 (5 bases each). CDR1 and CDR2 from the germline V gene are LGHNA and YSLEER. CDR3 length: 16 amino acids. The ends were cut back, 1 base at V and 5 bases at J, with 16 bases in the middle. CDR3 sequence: CASSQVPLRGQDTQYF. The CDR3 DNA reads TGCGCCAGCAGCCAAGTCCCTCTCCGGGGCCAAGATACGCAGTATTTT.

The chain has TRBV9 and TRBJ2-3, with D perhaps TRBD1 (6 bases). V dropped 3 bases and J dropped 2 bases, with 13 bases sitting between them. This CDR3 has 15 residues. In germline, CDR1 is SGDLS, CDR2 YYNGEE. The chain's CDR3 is CASSAHGQLTDTQYF. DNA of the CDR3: TGTGCCAGCAGCGCCCACGGACAGCTCACAGATACGCAGTATTTT.

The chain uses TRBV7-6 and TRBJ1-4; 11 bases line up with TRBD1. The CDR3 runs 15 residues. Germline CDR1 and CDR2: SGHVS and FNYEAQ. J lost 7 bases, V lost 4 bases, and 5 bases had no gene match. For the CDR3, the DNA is TGTGCCAGCAGCTCGGACAGGGGGCGGGTTGAAAAACTGTTTTTT. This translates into CASSSDRGRVEKLFF.

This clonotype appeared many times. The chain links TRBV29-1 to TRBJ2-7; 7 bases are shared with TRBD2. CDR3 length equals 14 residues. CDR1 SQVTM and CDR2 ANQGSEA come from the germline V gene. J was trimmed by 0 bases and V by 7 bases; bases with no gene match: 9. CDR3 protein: CSAAASGNSYEQYF. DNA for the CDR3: TGCAGCGCGGCGGCTAGCGGAAACTCCTACGAGCAGTACTTC.

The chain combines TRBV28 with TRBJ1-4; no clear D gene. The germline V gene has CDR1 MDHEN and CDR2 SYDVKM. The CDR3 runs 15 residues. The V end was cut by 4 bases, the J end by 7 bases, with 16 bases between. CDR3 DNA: TGTGCCAGCAGTTCTCGCGGGCGCAAGCTTGAAAAACTGTTTTTT. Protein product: CASSSRGRKLEKLFF.